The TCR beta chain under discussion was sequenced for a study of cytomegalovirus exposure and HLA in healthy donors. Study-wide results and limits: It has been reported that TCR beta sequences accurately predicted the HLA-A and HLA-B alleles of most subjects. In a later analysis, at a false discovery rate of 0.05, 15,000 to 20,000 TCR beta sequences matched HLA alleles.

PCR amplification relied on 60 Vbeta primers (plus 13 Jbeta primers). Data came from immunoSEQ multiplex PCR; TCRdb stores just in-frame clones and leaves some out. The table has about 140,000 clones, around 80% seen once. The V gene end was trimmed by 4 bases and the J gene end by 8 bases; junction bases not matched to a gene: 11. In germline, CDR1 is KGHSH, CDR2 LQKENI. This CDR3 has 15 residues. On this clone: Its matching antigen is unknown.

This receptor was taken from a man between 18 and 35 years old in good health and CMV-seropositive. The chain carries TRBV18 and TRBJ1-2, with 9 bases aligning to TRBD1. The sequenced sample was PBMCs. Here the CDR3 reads CASSRTGDRARGYTF. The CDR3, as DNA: TGTGCCAGCTCACGGACGGGGGACAGGGCGCGAGGCTACACCTTC. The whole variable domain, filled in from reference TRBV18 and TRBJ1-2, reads NAGVMQNPRHLVRRRGQEARLRCSPMKGHSHVYWYRQLPEEGLKFMVYLQKENIIDESGMPKERFSAEFPKEGPSILRIQQVVRGDSAAYFCASSRTGDRARGYTFGSGTRLTVV.